The clone carrying this T cell receptor (beta chain) was observed many times. Not a single patient had been given any form of treatment at any point before undergoing thyroid surgery. The CDR3 covers 15 residues. Germline-derived CDR1 and CDR2 are ENHRY and SYGVKD. V was clipped by 7 bases and J by 0 bases, with 15 bases between them. These data are taken from a study of metastatic and nonmetastatic thyroid tumors. About the research overall: Repertoires from blood and tumor or nodule tissue of malignant and benign thyroid patients were compared.

Using MiXCR, TCRdb reanalyzed the PCR reads. The data hold under 35,000 clones, with approximately 19% observed a single time. The V and J genes are TRBV10-3 and TRBJ1-2; no clear D. The clonotype was recovered from a female donor with papillary thyroid cancer or a benign thyroid nodule (not recorded which). Some clones in this sample may be carry-over from other donors' samples. The sample consisted of blood. CDR3 region: CAITSDGVTNYGYTF. The CDR3 bases are TGTGCCATCACCTCCGACGGAGTCACTAACTATGGCTACACCTTC.